Sequencing of this T cell receptor (beta chain) was carried out in a study of type 1 and type 2 diabetes patients. Overall study: Donors were type 1 diabetes, type 2 diabetes, or nondiabetic controls. T cells were magnetically sorted from PBMCs as CD4+ or CD8+ subsets.

PCR was run on genomic DNA. Amplification of the beta chain CDR3 used 30 forward and 13 reverse multiplex primers. TCRdb passed the multiplex PCR reads through MiXCR, listing each CDR3 protein once. In the table there are about 290,000 distinct CDR3 sequences, around 47% of which are singletons. Ten or more counts support this clonotype. The germline gives CDR1 MGHDK, CDR2 SYGVNS. The CDR3 is made up of 14 amino acids. Trimming took 1 base from V and 6 from J, leaving 10 bases between them. The chain has TRBV25-1 and TRBJ2-1; D call uncertain. The sequencing input was peripheral blood mononuclear cells (PBMCs). The TCR originated in a man younger than 35 with type 2 diabetes. As DNA, the CDR3 is TGTGCCAGCAGTGAATCCTTGGATGTCAATGAGCAGTTCTTC. Translated, it gives CASSESLDVNEQFF.